Below are 19 T cell receptor beta chains sequenced from a single sample in a study of shared clonotypes between healthy human individuals. Profiled with immunoSEQ multiplex PCR; TCRdb holds only in-frame clones, not every one. The sample shows around 2.1 million clones, more than 85% of them seen only once. CD8 cells classed as naive were CD45RO-negative and positively selected for CCR7, excluding terminally differentiated effector memory CD45RA+ cells. Source material: naive CD8+ T cells from PBMCs. All receptors derive from a man aged 18 to 30 in good health. Some clones in this sample may be carry-over from other donors' samples.

The count of this clone is one. The J gene is TRBJ2-1, the V gene TRBV27; D ambiguous. The CDR3 contains 16 residues. Per the germline V gene, CDR1 is MNHEY and CDR2 is SMNVEV (reference sequence). The V gene lost 5 bases and the J gene lost 6 bases, with 20 bases spanning the gap. CDR3 sequence: CASSAPISFRSNEQFF. In nucleotides, the CDR3 is TGTGCCAGCAGTGCCCCCATCTCATTTCGGTCCAATGAGCAGTTCTTC.

The chain has TRBV5-1 and TRBJ2-1, with 8 positions matching TRBD2. CDR1 and CDR2 (germline): SGHRS, YFSETQ. The CDR3 loop spans 15 amino acids. J gave up 7 bases and V 5 bases, and 11 bases lay outside the gene matches. CDR3 sequence (DNA): TGCGCCAGCAGTAGCGACGGGAGGGTCATAAATGAGCAGTTCTTC. It codes for CASSSDGRVINEQFF.

This chain links TRBV4-2 with TRBJ2-7; 11 bases match TRBD2. V lost 6 bases, J lost 3 bases, and 7 bases stayed unmatched. Germline V CDR1 and CDR2: LGHNA, YNFKEQ. The CDR3 runs 15 residues. The CDR3 DNA reads as TGTGCCAGCAGTCCCGAGGGACTAGCGGTCTACGAGCAGTACTTC. It specifies CASSPEGLAVYEQYF.

This sequence joins TRBV15 and TRBJ2-1; 9 nucleotides align to TRBD1. CDR3 length: 15 amino acids. Germline V lookup: CDR1 LNHNV, CDR2 YYDKDF (reference sequence). Unmatched junction bases numbered 9, after V lost 8 bases and J lost 4 bases. CDR3 amino acids: CATGLGTGNYNEQFF. The CDR3 bases are TGTGCCACCGGCCTCGGGACAGGGAATTACAATGAGCAGTTCTTC.

V gene TRBV19 combines with J gene TRBJ2-7; 7 nucleotides line up with TRBD1. There are 17 residues in the CDR3. Germline V gene lookup returns CDR1 LNHDA and CDR2 SQIVND (reference sequence). V shed 3 bases, J shed 2 bases, and the junction held 13 bases outside the gene matches. This CDR3 reads CASSIGYRDSQTYEQYF. CDR3 coding DNA: TGTGCCAGTAGTATTGGTTATAGGGACAGTCAAACCTACGAGCAGTACTTC.

This chain joins TRBV19 and TRBJ2-7; D is perhaps TRBD1 (6 bases). This CDR3 spans 16 amino acids. Germline CDR1 LNHDA, CDR2 SQIVND (reference sequence). V lost 4 bases and J 5 bases, leaving 21 bases between the germline ends. CDR3 DNA: TGTGCCAGTAGTACCAGCCGTACAGGGTACAGTCACGAGCAGTACTTC. This translates into CASSTSRTGYSHEQYF.

The CDR3 region has the DNA TGTGCCATCAGTGAGTCGATTGCGCCTAGCACAGATACGCAGTATTTT. Its protein product is CAISESIAPSTDTQYF. The V gene is TRBV10-3, the J gene TRBJ2-3; D call uncertain. V lost 0 bases and J lost 0, with 10 bases in between. The CDR3 contains 16 residues. Germline V gene data show CDR1 as ENHRY and CDR2 as SYGVKD.

The chain recombines TRBV28 with TRBJ2-1; the D is unclear. V dropped 5 bases and J dropped 7 bases, with 15 bases sitting between them. Germline lookup yields CDR1 MDHEN and CDR2 SYDVKM. CDR3 length: 14 amino acids. The CDR3 is CASSDGAEGNEQFF. The DNA for the CDR3 is TGTGCCAGCAGTGACGGTGCCGAAGGGAATGAGCAGTTCTTC.

The J gene is TRBJ2-5, the V gene TRBV27; 8 nucleotides line up with TRBD1. The CDR3 runs to 11 residues. The V segment lost 9 bases and the J segment 7 bases; nucleotides outside the gene matches: 4. Germline V gene lookup returns CDR1 MNHEY and CDR2 SMNVEV (reference sequence). The CDR3 DNA is TGTGCCAGTCCCGACAGGGGGACCCAGTACTTC. This sequence encodes CASPDRGTQYF.

This clone appeared once. This chain links TRBV6-6 with TRBJ2-1; no clear D. Germline V gives CDR1 MNHNY, CDR2 SVGAGI (reference sequence). Trimming cost V 4 bases and J 9 bases, with 13 bases left between them. The CDR3 spans 13 residues. The CDR3 protein is CASSWVKVSEQFF. CDR3 bases: TGTGCCAGCAGTTGGGTCAAGGTTAGTGAGCAGTTCTTC.

The V call is TRBV5-5, the J call TRBJ1-2, with 8 bases lining up with TRBD1. The junction had 8 bases not matched to a gene; V was cut back by 3 bases and J by 10 bases. This CDR3 is 13 amino acids long. In germline, CDR1 is SGHKS, CDR2 YYEKEE (reference sequence). The CDR3 nucleotides read TGTGCCAGCAGCTCCGGGACAGGTCCAGTCTACACCTTC. This gives the protein CASSSGTGPVYTF.

This chain connects TRBV7-6 to TRBJ2-2; no firm D call. Trimming pared 5 bases from V and 2 bases from J, leaving 12 bases between. The germline CDR1 and CDR2 sequences are SGHVS and FNYEAQ. CDR3 length: 15 amino acids. CDR3 amino acids: CASSDMVVNTGELFF. In DNA, the CDR3 is TGTGCCAGCAGCGATATGGTCGTTAACACCGGGGAGCTGTTTTTT.

The J gene is TRBJ2-1, the V gene TRBV27, with TRBD1 matching over 11 bases. CDR1 and CDR2 (germline): MNHEY, SMNVEV (reference sequence). The ends lost 1 base at V and 6 bases at J; junction bases unmatched: 2. The CDR3 length is 15 residues. This CDR3 reads CASSLLGQGGNEQFF. In nucleotides, the CDR3 is TGTGCCAGCAGTTTATTGGGACAGGGGGGCAATGAGCAGTTCTTC.

The rearrangement uses TRBV30 and TRBJ1-1; D possibly corresponds to TRBD1 (6 bases). CDR3 size: 14 residues. Germline V CDR1 and CDR2: GTSNPN, SVGIG (reference sequence). V was clipped by 3 bases and J by 4 bases, with 15 bases between them. CDR3 residues: CAWRPQGRATEAFF. CDR3 DNA: TGTGCCTGGAGGCCCCAGGGGCGGGCCACTGAAGCTTTCTTT.

This clone appeared a single time. The chain has TRBV28 and TRBJ2-3; D unclear. The CDR3 sequence is 12 residues long. The V end lost 10 bases, the J end lost 2 bases, and 10 bases lay between the germline ends. CDR1 is MDHEN and CDR2 is SYDVKM in the germline V gene. The CDR3 coding sequence is TGTGCCACCAATTACTTCACAGATACGCAGTATTTT. Protein product: CATNYFTDTQYF.

This sequence joins TRBV5-1 and TRBJ1-1; 7 bases line up with TRBD1. V trimming: 4 bases; J trimming: 4 bases; junction bases outside the gene matches: 7. The CDR3 is made up of 14 amino acids. Looked up from germline, CDR1 is SGHRS and CDR2 is YFSETQ. The chain's CDR3 is CASSPAGGTTEAFF. The CDR3 DNA reads TGCGCCAGCAGCCCCGCAGGGGGTACCACTGAAGCTTTCTTT.

Only one count was recorded for this clone. This chain links TRBV19 with TRBJ2-3; D might be TRBD2 (6 bases). Per the germline V gene, CDR1 is LNHDA and CDR2 is SQIVND (reference sequence). The CDR3 is made up of 12 amino acids. With 11 bases removed from V and 0 bases from J, the gap between germline ends came to 9 bases. In DNA form, the CDR3 reads TGTGCCGTACTAGCTAGCACAGATACGCAGTATTTT. It encodes CAVLASTDTQYF.

J is TRBJ2-7 and V is TRBV9, with D maybe TRBD1 (6 bases). V lost 1 base, J lost 2 bases, and 13 bases lay in between. Germline lookup yields CDR1 SGDLS and CDR2 YYNGEE. The CDR3 loop spans 15 amino acids. The CDR3 region is CASSVMGAAAYEQYF. CDR3 nucleotides: TGTGCCAGCAGCGTAATGGGGGCGGCGGCCTACGAGCAGTACTTC.

The chain recombines TRBV27 with TRBJ1-1; D may be TRBD1 (5 bases). Germline CDR1 and CDR2: MNHEY and SMNVEV (reference sequence). CDR3 length: 16 amino acids. V lost 2 bases and J 4 bases, leaving 17 bases between the germline ends. The chain's CDR3 is CASSLVFGGLGTEAFF. In DNA form, the CDR3 reads TGTGCCAGCAGTTTAGTGTTCGGGGGATTGGGCACTGAAGCTTTCTTT.